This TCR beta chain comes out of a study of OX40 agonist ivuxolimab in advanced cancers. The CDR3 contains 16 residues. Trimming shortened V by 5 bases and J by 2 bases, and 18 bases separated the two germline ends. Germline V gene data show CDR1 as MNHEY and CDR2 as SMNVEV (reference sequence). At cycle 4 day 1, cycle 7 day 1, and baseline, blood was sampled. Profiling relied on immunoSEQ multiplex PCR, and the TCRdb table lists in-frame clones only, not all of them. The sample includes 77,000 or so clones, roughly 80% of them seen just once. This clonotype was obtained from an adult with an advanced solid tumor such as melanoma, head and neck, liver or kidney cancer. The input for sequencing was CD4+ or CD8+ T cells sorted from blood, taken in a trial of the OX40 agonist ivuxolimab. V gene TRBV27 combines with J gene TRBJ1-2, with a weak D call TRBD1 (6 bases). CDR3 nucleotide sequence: TGTGCCAGCAGTGGGGGCGACTCAGCCAGAAACTATGGCTACACCTTC. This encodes CASSGGDSARNYGYTF.